Reported below is one T cell receptor beta chain. What it binds is not known. This entry belongs to a study of shared clonotypes between healthy human individuals. Overall study results and limits: Incompleteness in sorted-subset sequencing, despite large depth, was shown by rarefaction.

The length of the CDR3 is 14 residues. V was shortened by 5 bases and J by 1 base, with 9 bases between the two germline ends. Germline-derived CDR1 and CDR2 are SGHAT and FQNNGV. TCRdb keeps only in-frame clones here, not all; method: immunoSEQ multiplex PCR. The sample contains fewer than 3 million clones, 85% to 95% of which appear only once. The sample comprised naive CD4+ T cells from PBMCs. Subset noted: CD45RA+ positively selected. The receptor was derived from a man aged 18 to 29 in good health. Some clones in this sample may be carry-over from other donors' samples. The chain joins TRBV11-2 to TRBJ1-5; D is unresolved. The CDR3 DNA reads TGTGCCAGCAGCCCTTCCCGGAGCAATCAGCCCCAGCATTTT. It encodes CASSPSRSNQPQHF.